These 32 T cell receptor beta chains were all obtained from the same sample, sequenced in a study of T cells after yellow fever vaccination (dated by TCRdb to the late 2010s). This specimen's treatment or condition label, interpreted: live attenuated yellow fever vaccine strain. The library was prepared using 5' RACE. Data came from an Illumina NovaSeq 6000. The public reads were reanalyzed by TCRdb: fastp trimming at Q25, MiXCR alignment, in-frame beta chains only. For every CDR3 protein sequence, its rows merge into one entry that carries the most common genes and DNA. Within this sample are hundreds of thousands of distinct CDR3 sequences, with approximately 3.8% of them counted one time only. Of the sample, about 25% falls within the top ten clones. Sequences were derived from PBMCs, sampled on the day of the yellow fever booster vaccination. Every receptor here comes from a man aged 18 to 30 who received the YFV17D yellow fever vaccine.

This chain uses TRBV25-1 with TRBJ1-6; unclear D gene. The germline V and J ends were trimmed by 6 bases and 3 bases, with 12 bases remaining between them. The CDR3 runs to 15 residues. Germline assignment: CDR1 MGHDK and CDR2 SYGVNS. CDR3 DNA sequence: TGTGCCAGCAGGAAGGGAAATCTCTATAATTCACCCCTCCACTTT. This translates into CASRKGNLYNSPLHF.

This clonotype was observed at least ten times. This chain connects TRBV4-3 to TRBJ1-4; no reliable D call. The V and J ends lost 1 base and 7 bases respectively, with 16 bases between them. The CDR3 covers 16 residues. Germline V gene lookup returns CDR1 LGHNA and CDR2 YSLEER. CDR3 nucleotides: TGCGCCAGCAGCCAAGGGCGGATGATACACGGTGAAAAACTGTTTTTT. This gives the protein CASSQGRMIHGEKLFF.

This clonotype showed up just once. A clone one base away is much larger, so this may be a read error. It is likely a read error, because the conserved phenylalanine at the end of the CDR3 is missing. The chain couples TRBV12-3 or TRBV12-4 to TRBJ2-2; D unclear. The CDR3 spans 14 residues. V lost 3 bases and J 4 bases, leaving 9 bases between the germline ends. The CDR3 is CASSFPASTGELFI. In DNA, the CDR3 is TGTGCCAGCAGTTTTCCGGCTAGCACCGGGGAGCTGTTTATT.

A few counts support this clonotype. The rearrangement joins TRBV9 to TRBJ1-1; D perhaps matches TRBD1 (6 bases). This CDR3 contains 14 residues. V gave up 4 bases and J gave up 0 bases, with 10 bases separating them. Germline lookup yields CDR1 SGDLS and CDR2 YYNGEE. The CDR3 nucleotides are TGTGCCAGCAGCAGACAGGTTGTGAACACTGAAGCTTTCTTT. It codes for CASSRQVVNTEAFF.

This clonotype was recorded a few times. The rearrangement links TRBV12-3 or TRBV12-4 to TRBJ1-1; 9 bases align to TRBD1. CDR3 length: 14 amino acids. The trim removed 5 bases at V and 5 bases at J, leaving 6 bases unmatched. CDR3 loop: CASSLTTGGTEAFF. The CDR3, as DNA: TGTGCCAGCAGTCTCACGACAGGGGGGACTGAAGCTTTCTTT.

This clonotype appeared a few times. The rearrangement links TRBV5-1 to TRBJ1-2, with D hard to call. The germline V gene has CDR1 SGHRS and CDR2 YFSETQ. V lost 4 bases and J lost 6, with 16 bases in between. This CDR3 is built from 14 residues. CDR3 region: CASSPIRPHDGYTF. CDR3 DNA: TGCGCCAGCAGCCCGATAAGGCCCCATGATGGCTACACCTTC.

The chain links TRBV24-1 to TRBJ2-5; 9 bases fit TRBD1. This CDR3 region has 18 residues. Looked up from germline, CDR1 is KGHDR and CDR2 is SFDVKD. J was trimmed by 1 base and V by 1 base; bases with no gene match: 9. CDR3 loop: CATSDFPGTGPSQETQYF. The CDR3 coding sequence is TGTGCCACCAGTGATTTTCCCGGGACAGGGCCCTCCCAAGAGACCCAGTACTTC.

A few counts support this clonotype. The chain is built from TRBV7-3 and TRBJ2-1; D tentatively fits TRBD1 or TRBD2 (6 bases each). The CDR3 runs 16 residues. The germline V gene encodes CDR1 SGHTA and CDR2 FQGTGA. V was pared by 5 bases and J by 4 bases, with 18 bases between. DNA for the CDR3: TGTGCCAGCAGCCCTTCGGGGGCACGCCCTTACAATGAGCAGTTCTTC. This codes for CASSPSGARPYNEQFF.

This clonotype was picked up many times. The V gene is TRBV5-1, the J gene TRBJ2-1, with a weak D call TRBD2 (6 bases). The germline CDR1 and CDR2 sequences are SGHRS and YFSETQ. V was shortened by 7 bases and J by 7 bases, with 15 bases between the two germline ends. This CDR3 is 13 amino acids long. Written as DNA, the CDR3 is TGCGCCAGCGCGATGAATGGGAGGAATGAGCAGTTCTTC. It translates to CASAMNGRNEQFF.

There are many counts of this clonotype. The gene calls are TRBV4-1 and TRBJ1-1; 7 bases line up with TRBD1. The junction had 7 bases not matched to a gene; V was cut back by 3 bases and J by 6 bases. From germline, CDR1 is MGHRA and CDR2 YSYEKL. This CDR3 comprises 14 residues. The CDR3: CASSQITGVSEAFF. In nucleotides, the CDR3 is TGCGCCAGCAGCCAGATTACAGGGGTTTCTGAAGCTTTCTTT.

This clonotype was picked up a small number of times. The V and J genes are TRBV2 and TRBJ2-2; no clear D. Germline V CDR1 and CDR2: SNHLY, FYNNEI. V shed 6 bases and J shed 4 bases, with 12 bases lying between them. CDR3 size: 14 residues. CDR3 amino acids: CASRLGPATGELFF. DNA of the CDR3: TGTGCCAGCAGGCTTGGCCCCGCCACCGGGGAGCTGTTTTTT.

Ten or more counts support this clonotype. The chain carries TRBV20-1 and TRBJ2-5; 7 positions agree with TRBD2. This CDR3 spans 14 amino acids. V gave up 0 bases and J gave up 5 bases; unmatched junction bases: 6. CDR1 and CDR2 (germline): DFQATT, SNEGSKA (reference sequence). Written as DNA, the CDR3 is TGCAGTGCTAGAGAGGGGACTATGCGGGAGACCCAGTACTTC. Translation gives CSAREGTMRETQYF.

This clonotype has a count of ten or more. CDR3 nucleotide sequence: TGTGCCAGCAGTAAGGGACCTCTGATACAGATAACGCAGTATTTT. Translation: CASSKGPLIQITQYF. The rearrangement links TRBV6-2 or TRBV6-3 to TRBJ2-3, with D perhaps being TRBD1 or TRBD2 (5 bases each). Trimming cost V 5 bases and J 9 bases, with 21 bases left between them. Per germline, CDR1 MNHEY and CDR2 SVGEGT. The CDR3 is made up of 15 amino acids.

The rearrangement joins TRBV24-1 to TRBJ1-5; the D gene is possibly TRBD1 (6 bases). This CDR3 contains 14 residues. The germline CDR1 and CDR2 sequences are KGHDR and SFDVKD. Trimming shortened V by 5 bases and J by 4 bases, and 11 bases separated the two germline ends. CDR3: CATSGPGQNQPQHF. The CDR3 DNA reads TGTGCCACCAGTGGGCCGGGACAAAATCAGCCCCAGCATTTT.

This chain links TRBV12-3 or TRBV12-4 with TRBJ1-2; 8 bases align to TRBD1. J was trimmed by 7 bases and V by 7 bases; bases with no gene match: 11. The length of the CDR3 is 14 residues. The CDR3 nucleotides read TGTGCCAGCAAACCGACAGGGGTTTTTTTTGGCTACACCTTC. Translating gives CASKPTGVFFGYTF.

This clonotype was counted at least ten times. V is TRBV5-1 and J is TRBJ2-3, with D uncertain. CDR1 is SGHRS and CDR2 is YFSETQ in the germline V gene. V shed 0 bases and J shed 2 bases, with 10 bases lying between them. This CDR3 has 15 residues. The CDR3 region has the DNA TGCGCCAGCAGCTTGGCCCGGACCCACACAGATACGCAGTATTTT. Translation gives CASSLARTHTDTQYF.

The V and J genes are TRBV5-5 and TRBJ2-2; TRBD2 aligns across 13 bases. V was pared by 4 bases and J by 3 bases, with 6 bases of the junction left unmatched. Germline CDR1 reads SGHKS; CDR2 reads YYEKEE (reference sequence). The CDR3 sequence is 17 residues long. The CDR3 nucleotides read TGTGCCAGCAGCGCCGGGACTAGCGGGGACTACACCGGGGAGCTGTTTTTT. Translation gives CASSAGTSGDYTGELFF.

Many counts were recorded for this clonotype. The chain is built from TRBV23-1 and TRBJ2-6, with 8 bases lining up with TRBD1. TRBV23-1 is labeled an ORF, and its function is uncertain. The CDR3 totals 16 residues. V dropped 4 bases and J dropped 3; count of bases not matched to a gene: 5. CDR3 sequence (DNA): TGCGCCAGCAGTCGACAGGGGACGGGTGGGGCCAACGTCCTGACTTTC. This encodes CASSRQGTGGANVLTF.

This clonotype has more than one count but fewer than ten. This chain links TRBV19 with TRBJ2-1; no firm D call. The CDR3 spans 12 residues. The V end lost 5 bases, the J end lost 10 bases, and 12 bases lay between the germline ends. Germline CDR1 LNHDA, CDR2 SQIVND (reference sequence). CDR3 loop: CASSSYFLEQFF. CDR3 sequence (DNA): TGTGCCAGTAGTTCTTACTTTCTGGAGCAGTTCTTC.

This chain uses TRBV20-1 with TRBJ1-1, with D possibly matching TRBD1 (6 bases). Per germline, CDR1 DFQATT and CDR2 SNEGSKA (reference sequence). The germline V and J ends were trimmed by 0 bases and 1 base, with 12 bases remaining between them. This CDR3 region has 15 residues. In DNA form, the CDR3 reads TGCAGTGCTAGAGATTACGGACAGCCGAACACTGAAGCTTTCTTT. Protein sequence: CSARDYGQPNTEAFF.

At least ten counts were recorded for this clonotype. The gene calls are TRBV11-1 and TRBJ1-1; possibly TRBD1 for D (5 bases). V was clipped by 4 bases and J by 4 bases, with 22 bases between them. Germline CDR1 reads SGHAT; CDR2 reads FQDESV (reference sequence). This CDR3 region has 17 residues. Written as DNA, the CDR3 is TGTGCCAGCAGCTCAGAATGGGACTCCAAGGGGAGCACTGAAGCTTTCTTT. Protein sequence: CASSSEWDSKGSTEAFF.

The chain is built from TRBV6-2 or TRBV6-3 and TRBJ2-7; 9 positions agree with TRBD1. Germline V gives CDR1 MNHEY, CDR2 SVGEGT. V lost 4 bases and J lost 4; bases outside the gene matches: 14. This CDR3 contains 17 residues. Written as DNA, the CDR3 is TGTGCCAGCAGTTCGATGCAACAGGGGGCACCCTCATACGAGCAGTACTTC. This gives the protein CASSSMQQGAPSYEQYF.

Ten or more counts support this clonotype. The chain employs TRBV7-9 and TRBJ1-1, with unresolved D. The CDR3 spans 12 residues. CDR1 SEHNR and CDR2 FQNEAQ come from the germline V gene (reference sequence). Deletions cut 8 bases from V and 1 base from J, with 8 bases between. The CDR3: CASGTRNTEAFF. The CDR3 nucleotides are TGTGCCAGCGGTACTCGGAACACTGAAGCTTTCTTT.

This clonotype showed up just a few times. V usage is TRBV20-1 and J usage is TRBJ1-6, with D unclear. The CDR3 is 17 residues long. Germline values: CDR1 DFQATT, CDR2 SNEGSKA (reference sequence). V was clipped by 4 bases and J by 0 bases, with 16 bases between them. CDR3 residues: CSATTWGRDSYNSPLHF. Written as DNA, the CDR3 is TGCAGTGCTACGACCTGGGGTCGGGACTCCTATAATTCACCCCTCCACTTT.

The table lists this clonotype with a few counts. The rearrangement joins TRBV5-4 to TRBJ2-3, with D perhaps matching TRBD1 (6 bases). Germline V gene sequence: CDR1 SGHNT, CDR2 YYREEE (reference sequence). Trimming stripped 5 bases from V and 2 bases from J, with 12 bases between. The CDR3 contains 14 residues. CDR3 sequence (DNA): TGTGCCAGCAGGAGGGGACAAGTCACAGATACGCAGTATTTT. This translates into CASRRGQVTDTQYF.

This clonotype was picked up a small number of times. The CDR3 is CATRRTDEGRTDTQYF. The DNA for the CDR3 is TGTGCCACCAGGAGGACGGATGAGGGCCGCACAGATACGCAGTATTTT. The genes are TRBV15 and TRBJ2-3; possibly TRBD2 for D (5 bases). V was clipped by 6 bases and J by 1 base, with 17 bases between them. CDR3 length: 16 residues. Germline V gives CDR1 LNHNV, CDR2 YYDKDF (reference sequence).

The chain recombines TRBV19 with TRBJ2-2; no clear D gene. V lost 6 bases and J lost 6, with 5 bases in between. The V gene's germline CDR1 is LNHDA and CDR2 SQIVND (reference sequence). The CDR3 is 11 residues long. The DNA for the CDR3 is TGTGCCAGTAGACACTCCGGGGAGCTGTTTTTT. Protein sequence: CASRHSGELFF.

This clonotype was counted ten times or more. The chain combines TRBV7-9 with TRBJ2-1; 12 bases agree with TRBD2. Germline CDR1 reads SEHNR; CDR2 reads FQNEAQ (reference sequence). The CDR3 runs 18 residues. J lost 0 bases, V lost 5 bases, and 8 bases had no gene match. The chain's CDR3 is CASSPRTSGTSSYNEQFF. In DNA, the CDR3 is TGTGCCAGCAGCCCCCGGACTAGCGGGACAAGCTCCTACAATGAGCAGTTCTTC.

This clonotype was seen a handful of times. DNA for the CDR3: TGTGCCAGCTCCTCATTTTTCAAAGGGGGAAGCACTGAAGCTTTCTTT. Its translation is CASSSFFKGGSTEAFF. The chain has TRBV18 and TRBJ1-1, with D perhaps TRBD1 (6 bases). CDR3 length: 16 amino acids. Germline-derived CDR1 and CDR2 are KGHSH and LQKENI. Trimming cost V 6 bases and J 4 bases, with 21 bases left between them.

The V gene is TRBV9, the J gene TRBJ1-2, with D unclear. With 2 bases removed from V and 4 bases from J, the gap between germline ends came to 12 bases. The CDR3 spans 14 residues. Germline V gene lookup returns CDR1 SGDLS and CDR2 YYNGEE. In DNA form, the CDR3 reads TGTGCCAGCAGCGTCCAGTCCCAGTTCTATGGCTACACCTTC. Translated: CASSVQSQFYGYTF.

In its sample, this clonotype was seen many times. The chain couples TRBV5-1 to TRBJ1-1, with D possibly being TRBD1 (5 bases). Germline loops: CDR1 SGHRS, CDR2 YFSETQ. V gave up 5 bases and J gave up 7 bases, with 12 bases separating them. The CDR3 runs 12 residues. This chain's CDR3 is CASSSGTFEAFF. The CDR3 DNA reads as TGCGCCAGCAGTTCAGGGACCTTTGAAGCTTTCTTT.

V gene TRBV19 combines with J gene TRBJ1-2; the D gene is possibly TRBD1 (5 bases). CDR3 length: 13 amino acids. V lost 3 bases to trimming and J lost 6 bases, with 11 bases between them. In germline, CDR1 is LNHDA, CDR2 SQIVND (reference sequence). The CDR3 protein is CASSMYGADGYTF. The CDR3 DNA sequence: TGTGCCAGTAGTATGTATGGGGCTGATGGCTACACCTTC.